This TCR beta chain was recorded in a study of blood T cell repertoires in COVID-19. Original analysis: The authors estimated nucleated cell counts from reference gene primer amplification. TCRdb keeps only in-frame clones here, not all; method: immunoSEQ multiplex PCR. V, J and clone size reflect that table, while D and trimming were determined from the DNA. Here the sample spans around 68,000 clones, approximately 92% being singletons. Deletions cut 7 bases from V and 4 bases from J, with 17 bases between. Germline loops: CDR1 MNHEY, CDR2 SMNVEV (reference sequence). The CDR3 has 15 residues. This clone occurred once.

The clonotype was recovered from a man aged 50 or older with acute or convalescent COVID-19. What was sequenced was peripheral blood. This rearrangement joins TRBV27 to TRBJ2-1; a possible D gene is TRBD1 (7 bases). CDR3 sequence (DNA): TGTGCCAGCAACAACCAGGGGGGCCTTTACAATGAGCAGTTCTTC. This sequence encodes CASNNQGGLYNEQFF.